This entry concerns a single T cell receptor (beta chain). The antigen remains unidentified. This specimen belongs to a study of shared clonotypes between healthy human individuals. Execution of the assay was at deep level. A roughly 220 ng quantity of DNA, roughly 32,000 T cell genomes, went into the sorted-subset replicate PCRs. Clones were read by immunoSEQ multiplex PCR, and TCRdb kept only the in-frame ones, dropping some. The table lists 2 million to 2.5 million clones, over 90% of them singletons. Trimming cost V 5 bases and J 0 bases, with 8 bases left between them. This CDR3 spans 15 amino acids. Germline CDR1 LNHDA, CDR2 SQIVND (reference sequence). Notes on the study in general: Despite large depth, rarefaction showed incomplete sorted-subset sequencing.

The sequenced material came from naive CD4+ T cells from PBMCs. Noted subset: CD45RA+ positively selected. The clonotype was recovered from a man in his late teens or twenties in good health. Some clones in this sample may be carry-over from other donors' samples. V is TRBV19 and J is TRBJ2-6; tentative D call: TRBD2 (5 bases). In nucleotides, the CDR3 is TGTGCCAGTAGTCTTGGGAGCTCTGGGGCCAACGTCCTGACTTTC. It specifies CASSLGSSGANVLTF.